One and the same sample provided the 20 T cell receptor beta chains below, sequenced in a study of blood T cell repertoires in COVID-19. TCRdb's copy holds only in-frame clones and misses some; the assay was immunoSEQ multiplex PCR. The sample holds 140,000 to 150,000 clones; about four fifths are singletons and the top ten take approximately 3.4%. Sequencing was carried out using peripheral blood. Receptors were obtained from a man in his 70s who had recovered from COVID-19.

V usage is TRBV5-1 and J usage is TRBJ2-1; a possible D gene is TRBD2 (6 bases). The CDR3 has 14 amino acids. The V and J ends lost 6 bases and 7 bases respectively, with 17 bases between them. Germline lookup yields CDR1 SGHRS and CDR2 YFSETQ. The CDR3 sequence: CASTRDSSANEQFF. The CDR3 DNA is TGCGCCAGCACCCGGGACTCGAGCGCGAATGAGCAGTTCTTC. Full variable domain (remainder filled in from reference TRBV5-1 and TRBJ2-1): KAGVTQTPRYLIKTRGQQVTLSCSPISGHRSVSWYQQTPGQGLQFLFEYFSETQRNKGNFPGRFSGRQFSNSRSEMNVSTLELGDSALYLCASTRDSSANEQFFGPGTRLTVL.

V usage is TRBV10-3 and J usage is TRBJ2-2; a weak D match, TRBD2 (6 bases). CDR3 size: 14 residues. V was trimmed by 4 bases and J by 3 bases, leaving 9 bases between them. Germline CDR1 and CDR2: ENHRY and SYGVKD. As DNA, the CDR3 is TGTGCCATCAGTGTTAGCGGAGACACCGGGGAGCTGTTTTTT. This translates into CAISVSGDTGELFF.

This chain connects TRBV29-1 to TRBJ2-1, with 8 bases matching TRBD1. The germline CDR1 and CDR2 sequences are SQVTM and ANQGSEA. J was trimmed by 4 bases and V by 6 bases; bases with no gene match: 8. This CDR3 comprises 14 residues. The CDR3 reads CSVDRQGTYNEQFF. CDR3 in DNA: TGCAGCGTGGACCGACAGGGGACTTACAATGAGCAGTTCTTC.

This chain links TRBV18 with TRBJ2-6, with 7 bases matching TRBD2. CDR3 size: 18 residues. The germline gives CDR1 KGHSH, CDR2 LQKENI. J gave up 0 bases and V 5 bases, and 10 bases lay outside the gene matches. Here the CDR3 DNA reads TGTGCCAGCTCATCTACCGGGCAGCGGGGCTCTGGGGCCAACGTCCTGACTTTC. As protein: CASSSTGQRGSGANVLTF.

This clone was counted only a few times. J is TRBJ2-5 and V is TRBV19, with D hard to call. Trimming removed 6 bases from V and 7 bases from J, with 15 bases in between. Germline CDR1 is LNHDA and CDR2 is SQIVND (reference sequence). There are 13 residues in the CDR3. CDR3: CASSRTTPGTQYF. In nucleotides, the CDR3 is TGTGCCAGTAGCCGTACTACCCCGGGGACCCAGTACTTC.

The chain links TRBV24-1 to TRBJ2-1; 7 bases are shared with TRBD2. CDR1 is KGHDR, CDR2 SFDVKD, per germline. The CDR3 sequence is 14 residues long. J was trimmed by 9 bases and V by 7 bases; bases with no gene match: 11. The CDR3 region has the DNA TGTGCCACCAGCCCTGCGGGGAGGGCCGGTGAGCAGTTCTTC. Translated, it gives CATSPAGRAGEQFF.

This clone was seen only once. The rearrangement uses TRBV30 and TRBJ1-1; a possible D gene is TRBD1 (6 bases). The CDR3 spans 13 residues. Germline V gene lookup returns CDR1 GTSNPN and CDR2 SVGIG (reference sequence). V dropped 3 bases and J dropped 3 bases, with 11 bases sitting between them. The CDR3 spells CAWRETGYTEAFF. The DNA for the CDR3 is TGTGCCTGGAGGGAAACAGGGTACACTGAAGCTTTCTTT. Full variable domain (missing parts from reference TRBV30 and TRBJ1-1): SQTIHQWPATLVQPVGSPLSLECTVEGTSNPNLYWYRQAAGRGLQLLFYSVGIGQISSEVPQNLSASRPQDRQFILSSKKLLLSDSGFYLCAWRETGYTEAFFGQGTRLTVV.

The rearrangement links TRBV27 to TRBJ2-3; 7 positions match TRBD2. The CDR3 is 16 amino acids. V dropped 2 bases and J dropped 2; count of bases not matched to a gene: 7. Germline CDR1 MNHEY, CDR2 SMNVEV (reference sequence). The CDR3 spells CASSLGTSAYTDTQYF. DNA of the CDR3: TGTGCCAGCAGTTTAGGCACTAGCGCATACACAGATACGCAGTATTTT.

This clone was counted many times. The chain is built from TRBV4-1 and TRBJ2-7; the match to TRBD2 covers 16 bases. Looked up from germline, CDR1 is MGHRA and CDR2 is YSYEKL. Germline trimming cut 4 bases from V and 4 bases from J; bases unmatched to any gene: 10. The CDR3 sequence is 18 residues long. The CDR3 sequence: CASSPWGTSGRDAYEQYF. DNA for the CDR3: TGCGCCAGCAGCCCGTGGGGGACTAGCGGGAGGGATGCATACGAGCAGTACTTC.

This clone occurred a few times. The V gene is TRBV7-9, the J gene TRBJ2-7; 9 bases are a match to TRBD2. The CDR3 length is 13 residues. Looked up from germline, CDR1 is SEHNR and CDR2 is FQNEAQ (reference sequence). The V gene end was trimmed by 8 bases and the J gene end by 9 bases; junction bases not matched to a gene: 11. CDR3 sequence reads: CASQRDSGSVQYF. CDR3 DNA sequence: TGTGCCAGCCAACGGGATAGCGGGAGTGTGCAGTACTTC.

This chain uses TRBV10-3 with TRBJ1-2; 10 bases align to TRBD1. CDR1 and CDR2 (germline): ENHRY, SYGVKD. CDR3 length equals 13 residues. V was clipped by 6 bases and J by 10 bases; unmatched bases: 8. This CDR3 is CAIRPGQGIFYTF. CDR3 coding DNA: TGTGCCATCAGGCCGGGACAGGGGATATTCTACACCTTC.

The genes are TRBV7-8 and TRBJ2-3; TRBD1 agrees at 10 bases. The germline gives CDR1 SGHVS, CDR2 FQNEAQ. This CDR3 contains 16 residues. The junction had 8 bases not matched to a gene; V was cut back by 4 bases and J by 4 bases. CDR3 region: CASSSLTGGASDTQYF. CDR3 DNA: TGTGCCAGCAGCTCCCTGACAGGGGGCGCCTCAGATACGCAGTATTTT. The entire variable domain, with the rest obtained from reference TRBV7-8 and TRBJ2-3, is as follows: GAGVSQSPRYKVAKRGQDVALRCDPISGHVSLFWYQQALGQGPEFLTYFQNEAQLDKSGLPSDRFFAERPEGSVSTLKIQRTQQEDSAVYLCASSSLTGGASDTQYFGPGTRLTVL.

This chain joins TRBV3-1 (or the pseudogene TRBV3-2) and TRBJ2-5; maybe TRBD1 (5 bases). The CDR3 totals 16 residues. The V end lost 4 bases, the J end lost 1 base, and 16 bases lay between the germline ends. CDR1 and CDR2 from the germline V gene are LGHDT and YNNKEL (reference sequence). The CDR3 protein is CASSPEGAGRQETQYF. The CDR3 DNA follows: TGTGCCAGCAGCCCCGAAGGGGCAGGGCGCCAAGAGACCCAGTACTTC.

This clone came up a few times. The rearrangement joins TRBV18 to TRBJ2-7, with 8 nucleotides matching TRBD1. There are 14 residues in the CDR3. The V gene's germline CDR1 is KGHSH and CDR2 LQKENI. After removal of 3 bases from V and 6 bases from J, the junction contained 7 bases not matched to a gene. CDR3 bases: TGTGCCAGCTCACCGGACAGGGCAGTAAGCGAGCAGTACTTC. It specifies CASSPDRAVSEQYF. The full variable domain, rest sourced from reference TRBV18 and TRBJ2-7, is NAGVMQNPRHLVRRRGQEARLRCSPMKGHSHVYWYRQLPEEGLKFMVYLQKENIIDESGMPKERFSAEFPKEGPSILRIQQVVRGDSAAYFCASSPDRAVSEQYFGPGTRLTVT.

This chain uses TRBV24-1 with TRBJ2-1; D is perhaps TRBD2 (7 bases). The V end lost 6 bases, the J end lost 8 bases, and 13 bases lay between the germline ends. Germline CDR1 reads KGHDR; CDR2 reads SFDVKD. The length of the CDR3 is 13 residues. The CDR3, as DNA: TGTGCCACCAGTCCCTCGGGGGGCTATGAGCAGTTCTTC. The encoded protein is CATSPSGGYEQFF.

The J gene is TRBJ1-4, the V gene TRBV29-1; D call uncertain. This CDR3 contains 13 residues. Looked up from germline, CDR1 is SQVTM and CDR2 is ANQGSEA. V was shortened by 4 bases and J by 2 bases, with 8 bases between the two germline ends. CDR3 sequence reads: CSVVLTTNEKLFF. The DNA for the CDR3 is TGCAGCGTTGTACTAACGACTAATGAAAAACTGTTTTTT. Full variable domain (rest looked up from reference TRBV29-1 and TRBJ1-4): SAVISQKPSRDICQRGTSLTIQCQVDSQVTMMFWYRQQPGQSLTLIATANQGSEATYESGFVIDKFPISRPNLTFSTLTVSNMSPEDSSIYLCSVVLTTNEKLFFGSGTQLSVL.

The CDR3 coding sequence is TGCGCCAGCAGCTTGGATCTCCGGGGGGGGAACACCGGGGAGCTGTTTTTT. This encodes CASSLDLRGGNTGELFF. The chain employs TRBV5-1 and TRBJ2-2, with 8 positions matching TRBD2. With V trimmed by 0 bases and J by 1 base, 5 bases remained unmatched. The CDR3 spans 17 residues. The germline V gene has CDR1 SGHRS and CDR2 YFSETQ.

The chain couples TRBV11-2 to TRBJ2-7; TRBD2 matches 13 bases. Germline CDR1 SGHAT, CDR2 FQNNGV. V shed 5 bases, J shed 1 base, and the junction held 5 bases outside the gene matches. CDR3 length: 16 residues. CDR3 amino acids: CASSAGLAGPSYEQYF. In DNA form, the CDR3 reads TGTGCCAGCAGCGCGGGACTAGCGGGACCTTCCTACGAGCAGTACTTC.

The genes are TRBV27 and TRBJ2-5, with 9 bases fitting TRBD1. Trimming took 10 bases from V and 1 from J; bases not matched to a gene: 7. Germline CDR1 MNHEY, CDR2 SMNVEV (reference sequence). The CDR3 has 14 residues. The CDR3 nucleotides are TGTGCCACTAGACAGGGGGGCCTCCAAGAGACCCAGTACTTC. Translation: CATRQGGLQETQYF.

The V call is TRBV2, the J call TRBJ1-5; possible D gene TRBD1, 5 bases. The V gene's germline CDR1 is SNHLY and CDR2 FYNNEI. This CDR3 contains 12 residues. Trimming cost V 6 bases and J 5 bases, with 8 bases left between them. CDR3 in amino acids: CASSGGYQPQHF. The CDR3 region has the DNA TGTGCCAGCAGCGGGGGGTATCAGCCCCAGCATTTT.